These 20 T cell receptor beta chains share one sample of origin, sequenced in a study of blood T cell repertoires in COVID-19. TCRdb's table, derived via immunoSEQ multiplex PCR, lists solely in-frame clones and lacks some. The sample shows about 200,000 clones, around 80% of them seen only once. The material sequenced was peripheral blood. The source of these receptors is a woman in her 70s with acute or convalescent COVID-19.

With respect to this clone: Mismatch with germline at one junction end may stem from a read error. The chain employs TRBV11-2 and TRBJ2-2, with D possibly being TRBD2 (6 bases). Germline CDR1 reads SGHAT; CDR2 reads FQNNGV. This CDR3 is built from 17 residues. The DNA for the CDR3 is TGTGCCAGCAGCTTAGTCTCAGGTGGGGGGAACGCCGGGGAGCTGTTTTTT. Its translation is CASSLVSGGGNAGELFF.

This chain connects TRBV5-8 to TRBJ2-1; D might be TRBD1 (6 bases). Trimming cost V 5 bases and J 7 bases, with 16 bases left between them. CDR1 and CDR2 from the germline V gene are SGHTS and YDEGEE. CDR3 length: 14 amino acids. The CDR3 protein is CASRGWGPLNEQFF. CDR3 sequence (DNA): TGTGCCAGCAGGGGATGGGGGCCATTAAATGAGCAGTTCTTC.

The chain recombines TRBV19 with TRBJ1-1, with TRBD1 matching over 7 bases. The CDR3 extends over 16 amino acids. V lost 5 bases and J lost 4; bases outside the gene matches: 13. CDR1 is LNHDA, CDR2 SQIVND, per germline (reference sequence). CDR3: CASSVRGRGALTEAFF. The CDR3 region has the DNA TGTGCCAGTAGTGTTAGGGGGCGTGGGGCCCTCACTGAAGCTTTCTTT.

V is TRBV6-2 or TRBV6-3 and J is TRBJ1-5, with D unclear. The CDR3 spans 16 residues. Germline lookup yields CDR1 MNHEY and CDR2 SVGEGT. V was cut by 3 bases and J by 0 bases, with 12 bases left in between. In DNA, the CDR3 is TGTGCCAGCAGTTATCTGGGCCCTAATAGCAATCAGCCCCAGCATTTT. Encoded protein: CASSYLGPNSNQPQHF.

This clone was recorded only once. The chain couples TRBV7-8 to TRBJ1-1; no clear D gene. This CDR3 spans 13 amino acids. The germline V gene encodes CDR1 SGHVS and CDR2 FQNEAQ. V lost 3 bases, J lost 1 base, and 6 bases lay in between. The CDR3 region is CASSFRQNTEAFF. In DNA form, the CDR3 reads TGTGCCAGCAGCTTCCGACAGAACACTGAAGCTTTCTTT.

This clone turned up a few times. The chain carries TRBV4-3 and TRBJ1-4; 11 nucleotides line up with TRBD1. The CDR3 covers 14 residues. Germline CDR1 is LGHNA and CDR2 is YSLEER. Trimming took 4 bases from V and 8 from J; bases not matched to a gene: 3. Here the CDR3 reads CASSPRTGGEKLFF. CDR3 sequence (DNA): TGCGCCAGCAGCCCTCGGACAGGGGGCGAAAAACTGTTTTTT.

The gene calls are TRBV7-3 and TRBJ2-1; 10 bases match TRBD1. The junction had 7 bases not matched to a gene; V was cut back by 6 bases and J by 8 bases. This CDR3 comprises 14 residues. Germline V gene data show CDR1 as SGHTA and CDR2 as FQGTGA. The DNA for the CDR3 is TGTGCCAGCAGTCCGGGACAGGGGCTCGATGAGCAGTTCTTC. Its protein is CASSPGQGLDEQFF.

The V call is TRBV18, the J call TRBJ1-3, with no clear D. V shed 6 bases and J shed 3 bases, with 9 bases lying between them. This CDR3 has 13 residues. CDR1 and CDR2 from the germline V gene are KGHSH and LQKENI. The CDR3 DNA follows: TGTGCCAGCTCCCCCGGGAATGGAAACACCATATATTTT. This translates into CASSPGNGNTIYF.

V is TRBV5-4 and J is TRBJ1-1; 9 nucleotides line up with TRBD1. V shed 7 bases, J shed 6 bases, and the junction held 7 bases outside the gene matches. Germline-derived CDR1 and CDR2 are SGHNT and YYREEE (reference sequence). CDR3 length: 13 amino acids. CDR3 bases: TGTGCCAGCTCCCGGGACAGGGTGGCTGAAGCTTTCTTT. As protein: CASSRDRVAEAFF. The whole variable domain, filled in from reference TRBV5-4 and TRBJ1-1, reads ETGVTQSPTHLIKTRGQQVTLRCSSQSGHNTVSWYQQALGQGPQFIFQYYREEENGRGNFPPRFSGLQFPNYSSELNVNALELDDSALYLCASSRDRVAEAFFGQGTRLTVV.

Remarks on this clone: This specimen includes other DNA sequences encoding the same CDR3. The chain is built from TRBV18 and TRBJ2-4, with 7 bases aligning to TRBD1. The CDR3 contains 16 residues. From germline, CDR1 is KGHSH and CDR2 LQKENI. V shed 0 bases, J shed 0 bases, and the junction held 2 bases outside the gene matches. CDR3 nucleotides: TGTGCCAGCTCACCACCGACAGGGTTAGCCAAAAACATTCAGTACTTC. Translated, it gives CASSPPTGLAKNIQYF.

This chain's CDR3 is CASSEPGTGGARNEQFF. For the CDR3, the DNA is TGTGCCAGCAGTGAACCCGGAACAGGGGGCGCAAGAAATGAGCAGTTCTTC. The rearrangement links TRBV6-1 to TRBJ2-1; TRBD1 agrees at 9 bases. Germline lookup yields CDR1 MNHNS and CDR2 SASEGT. Trimming at V came to 2 bases and at J to 7 bases, leaving 12 bases not matched to a gene. The CDR3 spans 17 residues.

This rearrangement joins TRBV25-1 to TRBJ1-2; D gene ambiguous. The CDR3 runs 13 residues. Looked up from germline, CDR1 is MGHDK and CDR2 is SYGVNS. The ends were cut back, 7 bases at V and 0 bases at J, with 9 bases in the middle. The CDR3 is CASTGNSNYGYTF. In nucleotides, the CDR3 is TGTGCCAGCACAGGCAACTCTAACTATGGCTACACCTTC.

The V gene is TRBV20-1, the J gene TRBJ1-6; D is perhaps TRBD1 (5 bases). The V gene's germline CDR1 is DFQATT and CDR2 SNEGSKA (reference sequence). Trimming cost V 3 bases and J 9 bases, with 15 bases left between them. The CDR3 loop spans 14 amino acids. CDR3 region: CSASGGGMTSPLHF. CDR3 bases: TGCAGTGCTAGTGGCGGGGGGATGACTTCACCCCTCCACTTT.

V usage is TRBV6-5 and J usage is TRBJ2-1; D perhaps matches TRBD2 (7 bases). Trimming shortened V by 7 bases and J by 8 bases, and 21 bases separated the two germline ends. Per germline, CDR1 MNHEY and CDR2 SVGAGI. This CDR3 is built from 15 residues. The CDR3 coding sequence is TGTGCCAGCATCCTGAGGGGGGGGGTTTCGTATGAGCAGTTCTTC. It yields the protein CASILRGGVSYEQFF.

This rearrangement joins TRBV6-5 to TRBJ1-5; 9 bases are a match to TRBD1. The J segment lost 6 bases and the V segment lost 7 bases, leaving 4 bases of the junction unmatched. The CDR3 loop spans 13 amino acids. Germline-derived CDR1 and CDR2 are MNHEY and SVGAGI. The CDR3 is CASMGTGSQPQHF. DNA of the CDR3: TGTGCCAGCATGGGGACAGGGTCTCAGCCCCAGCATTTT.

The chain links TRBV27 to TRBJ2-7; the match to TRBD1 covers 9 bases. Germline values: CDR1 MNHEY, CDR2 SMNVEV (reference sequence). After removal of 6 bases from V and 8 bases from J, the junction contained 20 bases not matched to a gene. The CDR3 is 17 residues long. CDR3: CASRPSGQGYGGEKQYF. The CDR3 DNA is TGTGCCAGCAGACCGTCGGGACAGGGTTATGGGGGGGAGAAGCAGTACTTC.

The rearrangement links TRBV7-2 to TRBJ2-3; the D gene is possibly TRBD1 (6 bases). The ends were cut back, 5 bases at V and 0 bases at J, with 12 bases in the middle. The CDR3 consists of 15 residues. The V gene's germline CDR1 is SGHTA and CDR2 FQGNSA. CDR3 DNA sequence: TGTGCCAGCAGCCTCAGGCAGGGGAGCACAGATACGCAGTATTTT. The encoded protein is CASSLRQGSTDTQYF.

This clone was picked up a small number of times. This chain uses TRBV18 with TRBJ2-3, with a tentative D call TRBD2 (5 bases). CDR3 length equals 15 residues. The V gene's germline CDR1 is KGHSH and CDR2 LQKENI. The V gene lost 3 bases and the J gene lost 4 bases, with 14 bases spanning the gap. The CDR3 loop is CASSPGSGIADTQYF. CDR3 nucleotides: TGTGCCAGCTCACCTGGGTCGGGGATAGCAGATACGCAGTATTTT.

The sample holds a few counts of this clone. The chain recombines TRBV11-2 with TRBJ1-1; 7 bases fit TRBD1. J gave up 5 bases and V 2 bases, and 2 bases lay outside the gene matches. From germline, CDR1 is SGHAT and CDR2 FQNNGV. The CDR3 runs to 13 residues. The chain's CDR3 is CASSLTGVTEAFF. The CDR3 DNA sequence: TGTGCCAGCAGCTTAACAGGGGTAACTGAAGCTTTCTTT.

V is TRBV9 and J is TRBJ2-1, with 7 bases lining up with TRBD2. Germline CDR1 reads SGDLS; CDR2 reads YYNGEE. V was clipped by 0 bases and J by 8 bases; unmatched bases: 8. The CDR3 has 15 amino acids. For the CDR3, the DNA is TGTGCCAGCAGCGTAGGCGGGACTACCGACGATGAGCAGTTCTTC. Translating it yields CASSVGGTTDDEQFF.